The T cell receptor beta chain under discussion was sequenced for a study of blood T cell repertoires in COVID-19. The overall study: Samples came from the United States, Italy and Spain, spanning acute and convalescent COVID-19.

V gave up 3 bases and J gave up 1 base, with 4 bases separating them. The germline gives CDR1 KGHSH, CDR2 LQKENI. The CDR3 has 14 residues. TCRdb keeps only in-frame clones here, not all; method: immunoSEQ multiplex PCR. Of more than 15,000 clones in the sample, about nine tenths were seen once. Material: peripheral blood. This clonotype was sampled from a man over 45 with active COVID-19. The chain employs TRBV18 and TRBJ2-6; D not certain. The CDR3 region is CASSPQSGANVLTF. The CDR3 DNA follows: TGTGCCAGCTCACCCCAATCTGGGGCCAACGTCCTGACTTTC.